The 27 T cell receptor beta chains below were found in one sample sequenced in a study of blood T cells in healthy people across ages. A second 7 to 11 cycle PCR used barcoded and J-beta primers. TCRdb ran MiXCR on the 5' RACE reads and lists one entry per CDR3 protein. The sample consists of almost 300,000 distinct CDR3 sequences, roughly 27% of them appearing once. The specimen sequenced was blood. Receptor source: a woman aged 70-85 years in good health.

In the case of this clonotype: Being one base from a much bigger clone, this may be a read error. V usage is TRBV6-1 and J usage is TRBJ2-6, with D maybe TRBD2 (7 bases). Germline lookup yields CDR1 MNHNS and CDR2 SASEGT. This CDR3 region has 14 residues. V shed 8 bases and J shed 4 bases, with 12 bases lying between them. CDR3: CASLRGLGANVLTF. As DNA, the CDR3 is TGTGCCAGCTTGCGGGGGCTCGGGGCCAACGTCCTGACTTTC.

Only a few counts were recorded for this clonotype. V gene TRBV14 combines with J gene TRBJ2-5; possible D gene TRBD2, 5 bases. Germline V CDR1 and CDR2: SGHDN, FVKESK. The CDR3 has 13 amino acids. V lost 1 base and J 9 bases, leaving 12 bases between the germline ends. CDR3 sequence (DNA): TGTGCCAGCAGCCAAGCAGGAGGTGCGGCCCAGTACTTC. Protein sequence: CASSQAGGAAQYF.

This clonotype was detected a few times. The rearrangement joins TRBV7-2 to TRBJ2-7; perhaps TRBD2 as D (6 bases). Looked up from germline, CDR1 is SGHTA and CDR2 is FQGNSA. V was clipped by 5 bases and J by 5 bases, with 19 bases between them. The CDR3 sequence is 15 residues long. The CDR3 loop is CASSPRRDRNHEQYF. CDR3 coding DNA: TGTGCCAGCAGCCCCAGGCGGGATCGGAATCACGAGCAGTACTTC.

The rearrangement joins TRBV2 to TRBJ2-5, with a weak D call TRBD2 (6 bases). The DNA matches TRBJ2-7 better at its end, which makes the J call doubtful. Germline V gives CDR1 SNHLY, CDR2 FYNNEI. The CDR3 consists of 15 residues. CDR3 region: CASSPPRDGTYEQYF. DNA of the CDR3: TGTGCCAGCAGTCCGCCGCGGGACGGCACCTACGAGCAGTACTTC.

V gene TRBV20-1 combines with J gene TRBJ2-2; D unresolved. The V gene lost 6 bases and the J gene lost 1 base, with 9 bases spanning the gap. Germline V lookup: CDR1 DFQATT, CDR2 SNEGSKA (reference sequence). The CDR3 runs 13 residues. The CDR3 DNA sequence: TGCAGTGCCAAAGCAGAGAACACCGGGGAGCTGTTTTTT. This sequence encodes CSAKAENTGELFF.

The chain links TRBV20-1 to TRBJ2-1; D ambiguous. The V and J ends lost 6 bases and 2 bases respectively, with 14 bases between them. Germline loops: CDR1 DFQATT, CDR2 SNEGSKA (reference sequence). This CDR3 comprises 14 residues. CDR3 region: CSAASHITYNEQFF. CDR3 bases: TGCAGTGCAGCCTCGCATATCACCTACAATGAGCAGTTCTTC.

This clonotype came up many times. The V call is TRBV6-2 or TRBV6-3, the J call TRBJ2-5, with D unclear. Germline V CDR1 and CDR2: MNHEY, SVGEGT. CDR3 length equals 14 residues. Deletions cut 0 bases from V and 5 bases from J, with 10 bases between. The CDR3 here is CASSYSRQLETQYF. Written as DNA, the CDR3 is TGTGCCAGCAGTTACTCGAGGCAGTTGGAGACCCAGTACTTC.

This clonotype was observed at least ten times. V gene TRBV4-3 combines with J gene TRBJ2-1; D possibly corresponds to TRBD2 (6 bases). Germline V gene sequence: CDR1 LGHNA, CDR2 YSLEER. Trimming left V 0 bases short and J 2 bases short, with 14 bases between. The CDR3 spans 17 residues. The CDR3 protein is CASSQDGMGGPYNEQFF. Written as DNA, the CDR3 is TGCGCCAGCAGCCAAGATGGGATGGGAGGCCCCTACAATGAGCAGTTCTTC.

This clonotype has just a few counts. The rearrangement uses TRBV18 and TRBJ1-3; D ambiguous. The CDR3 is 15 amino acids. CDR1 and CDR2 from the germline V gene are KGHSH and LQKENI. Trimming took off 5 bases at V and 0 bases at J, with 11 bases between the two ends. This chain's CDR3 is CASSYGTVSGNTIYF. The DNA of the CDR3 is TGTGCCAGCTCATATGGAACTGTCTCTGGAAACACCATATATTTT. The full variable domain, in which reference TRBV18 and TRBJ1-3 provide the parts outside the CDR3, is NAGVMQNPRHLVRRRGQEARLRCSPMKGHSHVYWYRQLPEEGLKFMVYLQKENIIDESGMPKERFSAEFPKEGPSILRIQQVVRGDSAAYFCASSYGTVSGNTIYFGEGSWLTVV.

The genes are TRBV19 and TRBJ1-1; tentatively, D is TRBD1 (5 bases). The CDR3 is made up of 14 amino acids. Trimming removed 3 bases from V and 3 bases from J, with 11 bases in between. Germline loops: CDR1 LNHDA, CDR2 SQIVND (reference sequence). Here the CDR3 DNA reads TGTGCCAGTAGTATCGAAGGGGTATACACTGAAGCTTTCTTT. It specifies CASSIEGVYTEAFF.

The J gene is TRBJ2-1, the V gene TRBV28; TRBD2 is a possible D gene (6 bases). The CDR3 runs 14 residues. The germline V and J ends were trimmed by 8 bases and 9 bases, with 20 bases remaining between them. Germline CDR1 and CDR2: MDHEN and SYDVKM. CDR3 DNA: TGTGCCAGCCGTATTGGGGGGAAAGTCGTTGAGCAGTTCTTC. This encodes CASRIGGKVVEQFF.

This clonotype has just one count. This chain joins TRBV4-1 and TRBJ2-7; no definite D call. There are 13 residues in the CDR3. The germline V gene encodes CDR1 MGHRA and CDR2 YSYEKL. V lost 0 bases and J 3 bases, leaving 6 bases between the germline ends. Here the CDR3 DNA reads TGCGCCAGCAGCCAAGAACACCTCTACGAGCAGTACTTC. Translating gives CASSQEHLYEQYF.

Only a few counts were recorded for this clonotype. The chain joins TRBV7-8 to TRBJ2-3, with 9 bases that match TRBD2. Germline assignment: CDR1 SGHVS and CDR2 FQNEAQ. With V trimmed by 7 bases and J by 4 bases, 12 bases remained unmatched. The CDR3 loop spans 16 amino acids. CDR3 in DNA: TGTGCCAGCATTCCTATGCGGCTAGCGGGGTCAGATACGCAGTATTTT. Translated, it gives CASIPMRLAGSDTQYF.

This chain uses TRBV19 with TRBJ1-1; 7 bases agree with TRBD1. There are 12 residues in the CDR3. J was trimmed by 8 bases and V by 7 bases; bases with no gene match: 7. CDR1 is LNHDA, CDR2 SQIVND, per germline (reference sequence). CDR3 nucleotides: TGTGCCAGTAATTCGAGGACAGGCGAAGCTTTCTTT. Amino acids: CASNSRTGEAFF.

CDR3 protein: CASSYSGTASYGYTF. In nucleotides, the CDR3 is TGTGCCAGCAGTTACTCGGGGACAGCCAGCTATGGCTACACCTTC. The V and J genes are TRBV6-5 and TRBJ1-2, with 7 bases matching TRBD1. Germline V CDR1 and CDR2: MNHEY, SVGAGI. CDR3 length: 15 amino acids. The ends lost 0 bases at V and 4 bases at J; junction bases unmatched: 5.

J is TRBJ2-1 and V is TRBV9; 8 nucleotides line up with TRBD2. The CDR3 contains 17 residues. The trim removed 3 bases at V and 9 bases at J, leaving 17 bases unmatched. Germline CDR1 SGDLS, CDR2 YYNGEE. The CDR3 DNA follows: TGTGCCAGCAGCGACCCGACCTATAGCGGGAACTATGGTGAGCAGTTCTTC. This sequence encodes CASSDPTYSGNYGEQFF.

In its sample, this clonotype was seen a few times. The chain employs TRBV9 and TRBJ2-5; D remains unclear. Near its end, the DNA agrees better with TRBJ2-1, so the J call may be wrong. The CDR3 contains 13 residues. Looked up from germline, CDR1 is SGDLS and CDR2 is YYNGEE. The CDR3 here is CASSVAADGEQFF. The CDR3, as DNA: TGTGCCAGCAGCGTTGCTGCCGACGGTGAGCAGTTCTTC.

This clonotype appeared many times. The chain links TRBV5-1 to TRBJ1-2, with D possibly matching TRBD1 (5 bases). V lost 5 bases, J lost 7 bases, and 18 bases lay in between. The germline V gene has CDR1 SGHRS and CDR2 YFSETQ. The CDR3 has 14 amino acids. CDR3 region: CASSSRTQGFGYTF. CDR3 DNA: TGCGCCAGCAGTTCCCGAACCCAGGGATTTGGCTACACCTTC.

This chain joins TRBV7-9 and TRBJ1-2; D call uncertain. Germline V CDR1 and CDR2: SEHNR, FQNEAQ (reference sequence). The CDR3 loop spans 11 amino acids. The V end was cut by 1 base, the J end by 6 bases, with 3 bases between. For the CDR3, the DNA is TGTGCCAGCAGCTTAGTCCATGGCTACACCTTC. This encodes CASSLVHGYTF.

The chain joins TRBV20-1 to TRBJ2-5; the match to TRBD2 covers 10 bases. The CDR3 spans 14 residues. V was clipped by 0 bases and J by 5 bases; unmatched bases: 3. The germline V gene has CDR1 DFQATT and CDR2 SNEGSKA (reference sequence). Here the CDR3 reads CSARDSGRRETQYF. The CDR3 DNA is TGCAGTGCTAGAGATAGCGGGAGGAGGGAGACCCAGTACTTC.

The CDR3 sequence: CASGRDLQETQYF. The CDR3 coding sequence is TGTGCCAGCGGCCGGGACTTACAAGAGACCCAGTACTTC. The chain employs TRBV2 and TRBJ2-1; D is perhaps TRBD2 (6 bases). The better agreement between TRBJ2-5 and the DNA end casts doubt on the J call. The CDR3 consists of 13 residues. CDR1 is SNHLY and CDR2 is FYNNEI in the germline V gene.

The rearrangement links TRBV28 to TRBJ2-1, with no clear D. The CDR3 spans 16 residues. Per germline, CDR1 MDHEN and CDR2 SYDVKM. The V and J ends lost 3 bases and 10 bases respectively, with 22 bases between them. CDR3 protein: CASSFHPEVLRWEQFF. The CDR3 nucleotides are TGTGCCAGCAGTTTTCATCCGGAAGTCCTGAGGTGGGAGCAGTTCTTC.

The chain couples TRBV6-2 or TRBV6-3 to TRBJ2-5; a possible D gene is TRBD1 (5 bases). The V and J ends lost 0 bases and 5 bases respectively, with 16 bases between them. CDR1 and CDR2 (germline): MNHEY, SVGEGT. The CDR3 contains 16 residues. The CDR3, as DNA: TGTGCCAGCAGTTACTCGAAAGTCTTCAAGGGGGAGACCCAGTACTTC. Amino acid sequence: CASSYSKVFKGETQYF.

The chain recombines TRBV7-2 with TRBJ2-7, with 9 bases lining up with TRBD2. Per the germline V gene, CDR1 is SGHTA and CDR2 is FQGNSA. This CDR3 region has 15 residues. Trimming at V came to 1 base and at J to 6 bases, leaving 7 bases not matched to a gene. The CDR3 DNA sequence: TGTGCCAGCAGCTTAGAGGGCGGGAGGGCCATCGAGCAGTACTTC. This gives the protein CASSLEGGRAIEQYF.

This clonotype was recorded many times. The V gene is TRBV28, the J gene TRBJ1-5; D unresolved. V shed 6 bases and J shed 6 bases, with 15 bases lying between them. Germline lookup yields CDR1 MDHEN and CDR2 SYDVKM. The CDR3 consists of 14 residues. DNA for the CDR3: TGTGCCAGCAGCTTTACCCTTCCGAGTCAGCCCCAGCATTTT. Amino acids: CASSFTLPSQPQHF.

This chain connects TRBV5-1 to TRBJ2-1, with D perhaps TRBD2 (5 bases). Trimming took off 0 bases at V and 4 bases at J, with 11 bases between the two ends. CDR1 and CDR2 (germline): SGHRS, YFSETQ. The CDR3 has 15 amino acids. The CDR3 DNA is TGCGCCAGCAGCTTGGTAGCGCCGGAGTACAATGAGCAGTTCTTC. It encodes CASSLVAPEYNEQFF.

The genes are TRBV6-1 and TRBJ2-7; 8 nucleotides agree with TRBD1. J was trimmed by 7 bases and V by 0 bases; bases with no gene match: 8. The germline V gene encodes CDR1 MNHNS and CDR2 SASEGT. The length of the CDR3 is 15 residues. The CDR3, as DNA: TGTGCCAGCAGTGAAGCAGGGACAGGAGCTAGAGAGCAGTACTTC. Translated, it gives CASSEAGTGAREQYF.